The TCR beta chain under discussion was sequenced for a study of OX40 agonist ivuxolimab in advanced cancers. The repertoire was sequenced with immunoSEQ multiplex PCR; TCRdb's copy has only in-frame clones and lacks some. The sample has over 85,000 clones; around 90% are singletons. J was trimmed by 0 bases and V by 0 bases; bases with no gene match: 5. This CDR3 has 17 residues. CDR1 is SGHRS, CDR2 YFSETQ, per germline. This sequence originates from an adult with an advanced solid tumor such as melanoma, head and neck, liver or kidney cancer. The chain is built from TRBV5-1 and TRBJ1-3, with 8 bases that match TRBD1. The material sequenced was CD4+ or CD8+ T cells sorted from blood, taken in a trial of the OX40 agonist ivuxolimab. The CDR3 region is CASSLEAGGPSGNTIYF. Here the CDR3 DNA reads TGCGCCAGCAGCTTGGAGGCAGGGGGCCCCTCTGGAAACACCATATATTTT.